These 16 T cell receptor beta chains share one sample of origin, sequenced in a study of blood T cell repertoires in COVID-19. Clones were read by immunoSEQ multiplex PCR, and TCRdb kept only the in-frame ones, dropping some. The table lists about 140,000 clones, roughly four fifths of them singletons, with roughly 3.4% in the top ten. The sample consisted of PBMCs or T cells enriched from blood (not recorded which). These receptors were taken from a woman between 45 and 65 years old with acute COVID-19.

Written as DNA, the CDR3 is TGTGCCAGTAGTACCCAGGGACAGGCGATAGGCAATGAGCAGTTCTTC. Encoded protein: CASSTQGQAIGNEQFF. The rearrangement links TRBV19 to TRBJ2-1, with 8 nucleotides matching TRBD1. The CDR3 runs 16 residues. With V trimmed by 4 bases and J by 6 bases, 11 bases remained unmatched. From germline, CDR1 is LNHDA and CDR2 SQIVND (reference sequence).

This clone appeared a few times. The chain carries TRBV6-5 and TRBJ1-4; D is unresolved. The CDR3 runs to 12 residues. CDR1 and CDR2 (germline): MNHEY, SVGAGI. Between the trimmed V and J ends, which lost 8 bases and 4 bases, there was a span of 8 bases. CDR3 loop: CASAYSNEKLFF. CDR3 bases: TGTGCCAGCGCCTACAGTAATGAAAAACTGTTTTTT.

This rearrangement joins TRBV28 to TRBJ1-2, with TRBD1 matching 8 bases. Germline lookup yields CDR1 MDHEN and CDR2 SYDVKM. CDR3 size: 14 residues. Unmatched junction bases numbered 6, after V lost 5 bases and J lost 4 bases. The CDR3: CASSPDRAGYGYTF. CDR3 DNA sequence: TGTGCCAGCAGTCCGGACAGGGCAGGCTATGGCTACACCTTC.

V gene TRBV19 combines with J gene TRBJ1-1; maybe TRBD1 (5 bases). CDR3 length: 13 amino acids. V dropped 5 bases and J dropped 6 bases, with 13 bases sitting between them. Germline V CDR1 and CDR2: LNHDA, SQIVND (reference sequence). Here the CDR3 reads CASSPWGGAEAFF. The CDR3 region has the DNA TGTGCCAGTAGTCCTTGGGGGGGAGCTGAAGCTTTCTTT.

The chain is built from TRBV5-6 and TRBJ2-2, with 9 bases matching TRBD2. In germline, CDR1 is SGHDT, CDR2 YYEEEE. The CDR3 loop spans 16 amino acids. Germline trimming cut 4 bases from V and 7 bases from J; bases unmatched to any gene: 11. The CDR3 bases are TGTGCCAGCAGCCAAACCGGGACTAGCCGGGTCGGGGAGCTGTTTTTT. This gives the protein CASSQTGTSRVGELFF.

V gene TRBV7-8 combines with J gene TRBJ1-6; tentatively, D is TRBD1 (6 bases). Germline V gene data show CDR1 as SGHVS and CDR2 as FQNEAQ. Between the trimmed V and J ends, which lost 5 bases and 6 bases, there was a span of 14 bases. This CDR3 region has 15 residues. The CDR3 region is CASSDRRGGNSPLHF. CDR3 sequence (DNA): TGTGCCAGCAGCGACCGTAGGGGGGGTAATTCACCCCTCCACTTT.

The J gene is TRBJ2-1, the V gene TRBV5-4; 9 bases line up with TRBD1. The CDR3 loop spans 15 amino acids. The V and J ends lost 5 bases and 3 bases, in that order; junction bases with no gene match: 6. In germline, CDR1 is SGHNT, CDR2 YYREEE (reference sequence). The CDR3 is CASRAGTGNYNEQFF. CDR3 nucleotides: TGTGCCAGCAGGGCCGGGACAGGGAACTACAATGAGCAGTTCTTC.

The chain is built from TRBV25-1 and TRBJ2-7, with 7 bases lining up with TRBD2. The CDR3 has 14 amino acids. V lost 4 bases to trimming and J lost 4 bases; unmatched junction nucleotides: 7. Germline V CDR1 and CDR2: MGHDK, SYGVNS. CDR3 sequence reads: CASSASGRTYEQYF. The DNA for the CDR3 is TGTGCCAGCAGTGCTAGCGGTAGAACTTACGAGCAGTACTTC.

The DNA of the CDR3 is TGTGCCAGCAGCTCCCTTGGACTAGCGGGAAAGAACGAGCAGTACTTC. It yields the protein CASSSLGLAGKNEQYF. This chain joins TRBV11-2 and TRBJ2-7, with 12 bases aligning to TRBD2. CDR3 length: 16 residues. The junction had 9 bases not matched to a gene; V was cut back by 4 bases and J by 5 bases. CDR1 and CDR2 from the germline V gene are SGHAT and FQNNGV.

The chain employs TRBV9 and TRBJ2-2; TRBD2 aligns across 14 bases. Germline V gene sequence: CDR1 SGDLS, CDR2 YYNGEE. The CDR3 has 16 amino acids. V gave up 2 bases and J gave up 7 bases; unmatched junction bases: 4. The CDR3 here is CASSVSGTSGSGELFF. The DNA for the CDR3 is TGTGCCAGCAGCGTTTCCGGGACTAGCGGGAGCGGGGAGCTGTTTTTT.

The chain has TRBV30 and TRBJ2-1; 12 positions match TRBD1. The CDR3 extends over 14 amino acids. V trimming: 6 bases; J trimming: 9 bases; junction bases outside the gene matches: 9. The germline gives CDR1 GTSNPN, CDR2 SVGIG (reference sequence). The DNA for the CDR3 is TGTGCCTGCTTACCGGGACAGGGGGCTCTTGAGCAGTTCTTC. This sequence encodes CACLPGQGALEQFF.

The CDR3: CASSFRGDTDTQYF. In nucleotides, the CDR3 is TGTGCCAGCAGCTTTAGGGGCGACACAGATACGCAGTATTTT. The chain carries TRBV11-3 and TRBJ2-3; a weak D match, TRBD1 (5 bases). From germline, CDR1 is SGHNT and CDR2 YENEEA. V lost 3 bases to trimming and J lost 2 bases, with 9 bases between them. This CDR3 is built from 14 residues.

This chain links TRBV5-1 with TRBJ1-1; D unclear. Germline V gene lookup returns CDR1 SGHRS and CDR2 YFSETQ. The CDR3 covers 15 residues. The V and J ends lost 0 bases and 7 bases respectively, with 16 bases between them. The DNA for the CDR3 is TGCGCCAGCAGCTTGGCCGGGAGAGGGATGAATGAAGCTTTCTTT. Amino acids: CASSLAGRGMNEAFF.

This chain links TRBV19 with TRBJ1-2; 8 nucleotides align to TRBD1. CDR1 is LNHDA, CDR2 SQIVND, per germline (reference sequence). The CDR3 is 13 residues long. J lost 8 bases, V lost 5 bases, and 7 bases had no gene match. The CDR3 is CASSRQGTGGYTF. The CDR3 DNA follows: TGTGCCAGTAGTCGACAGGGGACCGGCGGCTACACCTTC.

This clone was recorded once. The J gene is TRBJ2-7, the V gene TRBV27, with 9 bases lining up with TRBD2. The length of the CDR3 is 18 residues. Germline V gene data show CDR1 as MNHEY and CDR2 as SMNVEV (reference sequence). Germline trimming cut 5 bases from V and 2 bases from J; bases unmatched to any gene: 16. The CDR3 here is CASSGVGGRGGRAYEQYF. CDR3 DNA: TGTGCCAGCAGTGGGGTTGGGGGGCGTGGCGGGAGGGCCTACGAGCAGTACTTC.

The rearrangement joins TRBV18 to TRBJ2-5; TRBD2 agrees at 7 bases. The CDR3 has 13 amino acids. Unmatched junction bases numbered 4, after V lost 4 bases and J lost 5 bases. Germline V CDR1 and CDR2: KGHSH, LQKENI. Here the CDR3 reads CASSHAGVETQYF. The CDR3 nucleotides are TGTGCCAGCTCACACGCGGGAGTGGAGACCCAGTACTTC.